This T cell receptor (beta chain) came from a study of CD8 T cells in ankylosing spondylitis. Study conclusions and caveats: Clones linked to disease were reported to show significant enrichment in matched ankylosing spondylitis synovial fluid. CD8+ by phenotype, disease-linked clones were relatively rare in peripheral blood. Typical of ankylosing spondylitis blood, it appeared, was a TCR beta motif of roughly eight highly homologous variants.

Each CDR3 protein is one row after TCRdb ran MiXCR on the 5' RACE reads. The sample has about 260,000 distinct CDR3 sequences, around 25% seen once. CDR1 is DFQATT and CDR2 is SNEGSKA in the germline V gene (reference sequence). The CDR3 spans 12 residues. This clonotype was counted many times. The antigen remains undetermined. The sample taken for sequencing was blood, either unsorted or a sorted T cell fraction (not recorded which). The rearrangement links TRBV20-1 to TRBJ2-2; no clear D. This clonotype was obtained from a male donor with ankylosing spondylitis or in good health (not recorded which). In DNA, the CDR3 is TGCAGCGCAAGGGAGAACACCGGGGAGCTGTTTTTT. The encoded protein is CSARENTGELFF.